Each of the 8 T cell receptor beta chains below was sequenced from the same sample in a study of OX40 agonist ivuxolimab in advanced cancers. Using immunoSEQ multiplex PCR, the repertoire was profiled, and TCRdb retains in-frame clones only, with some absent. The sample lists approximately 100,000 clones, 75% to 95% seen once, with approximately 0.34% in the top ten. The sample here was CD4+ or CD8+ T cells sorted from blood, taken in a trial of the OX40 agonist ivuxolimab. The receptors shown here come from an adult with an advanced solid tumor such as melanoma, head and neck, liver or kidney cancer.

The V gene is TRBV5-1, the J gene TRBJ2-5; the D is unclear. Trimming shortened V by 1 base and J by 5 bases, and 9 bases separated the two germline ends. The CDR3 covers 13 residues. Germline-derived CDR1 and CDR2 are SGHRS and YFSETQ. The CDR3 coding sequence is TGCGCCAGCAGCTTGAGGGTCGGGGAGACCCAGTACTTC. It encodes CASSLRVGETQYF.

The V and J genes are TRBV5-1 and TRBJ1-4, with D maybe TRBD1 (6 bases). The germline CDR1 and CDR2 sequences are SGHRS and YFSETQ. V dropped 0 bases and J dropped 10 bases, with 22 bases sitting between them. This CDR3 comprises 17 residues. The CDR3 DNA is TGCGCCAGCAGCTTGGGAGGCCTGGGGGGCCCCGAAGGAAAACTGTTTTTT. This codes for CASSLGGLGGPEGKLFF.

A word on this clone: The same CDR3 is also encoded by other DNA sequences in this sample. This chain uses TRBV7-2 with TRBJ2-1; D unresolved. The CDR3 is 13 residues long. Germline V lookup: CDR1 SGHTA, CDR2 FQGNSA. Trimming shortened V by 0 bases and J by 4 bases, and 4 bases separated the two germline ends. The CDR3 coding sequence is TGTGCCAGCAGCTTAGCGGTGTACAATGAGCAGTTCTTC. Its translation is CASSLAVYNEQFF.

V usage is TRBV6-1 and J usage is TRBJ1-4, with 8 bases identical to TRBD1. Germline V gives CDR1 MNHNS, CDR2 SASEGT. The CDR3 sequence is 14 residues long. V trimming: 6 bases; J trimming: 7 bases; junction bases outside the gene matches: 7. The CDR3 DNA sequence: TGTGCCAGCAGAGACAGGGGATGGCGTGAAAAACTGTTTTTT. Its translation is CASRDRGWREKLFF.

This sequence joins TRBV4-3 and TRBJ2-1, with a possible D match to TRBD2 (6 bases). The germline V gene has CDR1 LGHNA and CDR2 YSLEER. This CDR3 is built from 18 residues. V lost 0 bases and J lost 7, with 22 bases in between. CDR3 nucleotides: TGCGCCAGCAGCCAAGAACCCCCGGGACTTACCTCGGGAAATGAGCAGTTCTTC. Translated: CASSQEPPGLTSGNEQFF.

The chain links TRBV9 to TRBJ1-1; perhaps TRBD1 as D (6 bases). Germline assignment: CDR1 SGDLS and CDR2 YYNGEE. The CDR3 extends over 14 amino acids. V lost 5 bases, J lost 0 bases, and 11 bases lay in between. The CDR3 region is CASSLDSLNTEAFF. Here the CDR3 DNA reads TGTGCCAGCAGTCTGGACAGCTTGAACACTGAAGCTTTCTTT.

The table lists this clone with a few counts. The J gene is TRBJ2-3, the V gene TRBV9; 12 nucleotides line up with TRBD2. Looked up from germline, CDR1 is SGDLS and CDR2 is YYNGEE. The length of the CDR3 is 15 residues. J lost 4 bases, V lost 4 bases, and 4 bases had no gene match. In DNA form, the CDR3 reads TGTGCCAGCAGCTCCCTAGCGGGAGGGGCAGATACGCAGTATTTT. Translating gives CASSSLAGGADTQYF.

The CDR3 protein is CATSRAQGVRGLAEAFF. The CDR3 bases are TGTGCCACCAGCAGAGCGCAGGGAGTTCGAGGTCTTGCTGAAGCTTTCTTT. The rearrangement links TRBV15 to TRBJ1-1; TRBD1 might be the D (5 bases). The germline V gene has CDR1 LNHNV and CDR2 YYDKDF (reference sequence). The CDR3 length is 17 residues. V shed 1 base and J shed 6 bases, with 21 bases lying between them.